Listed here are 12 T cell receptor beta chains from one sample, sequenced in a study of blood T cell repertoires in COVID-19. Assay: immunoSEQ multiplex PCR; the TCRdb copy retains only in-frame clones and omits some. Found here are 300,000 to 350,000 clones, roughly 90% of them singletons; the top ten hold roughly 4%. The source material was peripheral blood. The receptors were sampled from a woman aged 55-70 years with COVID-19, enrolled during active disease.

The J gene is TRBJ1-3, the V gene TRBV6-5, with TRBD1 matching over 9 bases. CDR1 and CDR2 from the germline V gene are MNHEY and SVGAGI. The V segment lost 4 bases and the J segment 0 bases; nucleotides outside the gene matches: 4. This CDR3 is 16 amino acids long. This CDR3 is CASSSTDRGSGNTIYF. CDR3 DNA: TGTGCCAGCAGTTCCACGGACAGGGGCTCTGGAAACACCATATATTTT.

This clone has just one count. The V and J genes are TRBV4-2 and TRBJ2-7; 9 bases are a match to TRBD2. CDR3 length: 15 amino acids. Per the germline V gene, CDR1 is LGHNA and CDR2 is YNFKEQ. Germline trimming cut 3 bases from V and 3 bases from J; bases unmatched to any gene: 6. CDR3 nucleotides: TGTGCCAGCAGCCATCCTCTAGCGGGAAACTACGAGCAGTACTTC. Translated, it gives CASSHPLAGNYEQYF.

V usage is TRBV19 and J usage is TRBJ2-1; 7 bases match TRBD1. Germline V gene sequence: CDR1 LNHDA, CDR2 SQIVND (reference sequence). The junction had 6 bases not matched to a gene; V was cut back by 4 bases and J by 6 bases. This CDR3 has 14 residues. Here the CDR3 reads CASSKGQKPNEQFF. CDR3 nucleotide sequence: TGTGCCAGTAGTAAGGGACAGAAACCCAATGAGCAGTTCTTC.

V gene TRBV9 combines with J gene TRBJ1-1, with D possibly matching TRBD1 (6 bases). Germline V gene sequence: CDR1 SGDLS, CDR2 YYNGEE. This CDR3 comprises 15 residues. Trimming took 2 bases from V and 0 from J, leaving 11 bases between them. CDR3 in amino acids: CASSVRTDMNTEAFF. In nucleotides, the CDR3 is TGTGCCAGCAGCGTCAGGACAGACATGAACACTGAAGCTTTCTTT.

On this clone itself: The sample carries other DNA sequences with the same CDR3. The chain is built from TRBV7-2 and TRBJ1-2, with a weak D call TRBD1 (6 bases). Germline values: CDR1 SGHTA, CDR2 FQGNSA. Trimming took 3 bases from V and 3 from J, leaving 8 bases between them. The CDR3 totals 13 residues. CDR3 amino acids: CASSLDRDYGYTF. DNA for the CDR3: TGTGCCAGCAGCTTGGACAGAGACTATGGCTACACCTTC.

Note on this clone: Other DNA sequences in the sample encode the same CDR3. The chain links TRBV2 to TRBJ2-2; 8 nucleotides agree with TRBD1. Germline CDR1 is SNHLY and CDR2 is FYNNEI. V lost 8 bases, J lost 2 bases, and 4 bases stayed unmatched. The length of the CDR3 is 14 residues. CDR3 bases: TGTGCCAGCTCAGGACAGGGAAACACCGGGGAGCTGTTTTTT. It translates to CASSGQGNTGELFF.

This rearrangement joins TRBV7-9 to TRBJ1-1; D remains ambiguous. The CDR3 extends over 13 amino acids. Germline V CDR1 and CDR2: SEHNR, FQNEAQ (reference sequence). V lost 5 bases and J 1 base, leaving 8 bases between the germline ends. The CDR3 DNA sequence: TGTGCCAGCAGCACCCGACAGAACACTGAAGCTTTCTTT. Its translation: CASSTRQNTEAFF.

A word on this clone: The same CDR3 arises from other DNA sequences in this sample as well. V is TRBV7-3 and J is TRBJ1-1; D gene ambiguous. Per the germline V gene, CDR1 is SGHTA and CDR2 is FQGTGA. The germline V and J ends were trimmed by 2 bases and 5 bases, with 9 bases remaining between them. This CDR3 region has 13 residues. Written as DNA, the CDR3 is TGTGCCAGCAGCTTAGGAGGAAGGACTGAAGCTTTCTTT. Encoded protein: CASSLGGRTEAFF.

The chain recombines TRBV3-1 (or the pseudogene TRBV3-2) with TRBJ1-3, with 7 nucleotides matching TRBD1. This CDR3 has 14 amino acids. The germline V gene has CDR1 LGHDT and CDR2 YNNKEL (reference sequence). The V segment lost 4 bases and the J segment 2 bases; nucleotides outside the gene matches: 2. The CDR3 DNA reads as TGTGCCAGCAGCCTTACAGGGGCTGGAAACACCATATATTTT. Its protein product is CASSLTGAGNTIYF.

Here the CDR3 DNA reads TGTGCCAGCAGTTCTCCGGGAGACAATCAGCCCCAGCATTTT. This translates into CASSSPGDNQPQHF. The J gene is TRBJ1-5, the V gene TRBV28, with D uncertain. The V end lost 4 bases, the J end lost 3 bases, and 10 bases lay between the germline ends. The CDR3 totals 14 residues. Germline CDR1 reads MDHEN; CDR2 reads SYDVKM.

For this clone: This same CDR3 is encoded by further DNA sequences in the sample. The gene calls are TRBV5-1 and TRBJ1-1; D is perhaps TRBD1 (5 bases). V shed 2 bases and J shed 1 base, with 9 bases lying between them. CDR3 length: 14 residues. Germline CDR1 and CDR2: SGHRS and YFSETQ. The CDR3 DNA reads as TGCGCCAGCAGCTTACAGGCTACGAACACTGAAGCTTTCTTT. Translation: CASSLQATNTEAFF.

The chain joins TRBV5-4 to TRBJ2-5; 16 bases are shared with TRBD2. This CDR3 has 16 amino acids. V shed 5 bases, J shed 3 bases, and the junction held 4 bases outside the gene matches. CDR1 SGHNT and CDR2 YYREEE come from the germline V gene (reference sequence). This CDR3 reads CASSSGTSGGEETQYF. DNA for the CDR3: TGTGCCAGCAGTTCCGGGACTAGCGGGGGGGAAGAGACCCAGTACTTC.